This entry features one T cell receptor (beta chain) sequence. This entry is derived from a study of T cell changes during pregnancy in multiple sclerosis. Sequencing used immunoSEQ multiplex PCR; TCRdb keeps in-frame clones, though not all of them. The table has about 42,000 clones, around 90% seen once; the top ten hold over 0.85%. The germline V and J ends were trimmed by 5 bases and 3 bases, with 22 bases remaining between them. The CDR3 is made up of 17 amino acids. CDR1 is LNHDA and CDR2 is SQIVND in the germline V gene (reference sequence). The chain recombines TRBV19 with TRBJ1-2, with D perhaps TRBD1 (6 bases). The sequence came from a female donor with multiple sclerosis, enrolled in a pregnancy study. Sample: CD4+ T cells from peripheral blood mononuclear cells, taken after pregnancy. DNA of the CDR3: TGTGCCAGTAGTTTGAGATCCACAGGGAGTTCGGACTATGGCTACACCTTC. The encoded protein is CASSLRSTGSSDYGYTF.